This T cell receptor (beta chain) derives from a study of OX40 agonist ivuxolimab in advanced cancers. Background for the entire study: Ivuxolimab, which targeted the costimulatory receptor OX40 (CD134), was an agonistic, fully human IgG2 monoclonal antibody. Intravenous ivuxolimab was administered to patients every 2 weeks at six dose levels: 0.01, 0.1, 0.3, 1.5, 3 and 10 mg/kg. Of the 52 patients in dose escalation, about 20 had hepatocellular carcinoma, some 15 had melanoma, 9 had renal cell carcinoma and 9 had head and neck cancer. A male proportion of around 83% and a mean age of approximately 61 years, ranging from about 23 to 90, were recorded for the dose-escalation cohort. Prior anti-PD-1, anti-PD-L1 or anti-CTLA-4 therapy was permitted, and checkpoint inhibitors had been received by approximately 39% of dose-escalation patients. Partial responses were achieved by three dose-escalation patients, of whom one had hepatocellular carcinoma and two had cutaneous melanoma. The purpose of peripheral TCRbeta sequencing was to test whether ivuxolimab changed TCR sequence diversity and led to clonal T-cell expansion. The paper covers the monotherapy dose-escalation part of the phase I ivuxolimab trial, which included N ≈ 54 patients.

CDR1 is given as MGHRA and CDR2 as YSYEKL, both from the germline V gene. The CDR3 starts with the cysteine, ends with the phenylalanine, and has 17 residues. Only the CDR3 DNA stays, 51 bases, in frame from base 1. To sequence the TCRbeta CDR3 region, genomic DNA was isolated from the sorted cells. The immunoSEQ Assay was used to sequence the TCRbeta CDR3 regions. TCRdb retrieved this table from immuneACCESS and kept in-frame rearrangements only. Not all clones are present; in checked studies, unresolved V genes account for under half, and no reason is known for the remainder. The sample table lists tens of thousands of clones, 90% of them with a count of one. The ten largest clonotypes hold approximately 11% of the sample. Concerning this clone itself: Its antigen remains undetermined. At one of its ends the junction is not consistent with the germline gene, which may arise from a read error.

The trial excluded patients who had a history of autoimmune disease or were on systemic immunosuppression. Peripheral blood for TCR sequencing was drawn from every dose cohort at baseline, at cycle 4 day 1 and at cycle 7 day 1. Samples were obtained from an open-label, multicenter, first-in-human phase I dose-escalation trial of ivuxolimab. Adults with locally advanced or metastatic melanoma, renal cell, hepatocellular, or head and neck squamous cell carcinoma were enrolled in the trial. CD4+ and CD8+ T cells were sorted separately from peripheral blood before TCR sequencing. Beyond this particular receptor, the publication reports: Low levels of normalized T-cell clonal expansion were also seen in some nonresponding patients. The antigen specificity of the clonally expanded peripheral T cells was not determined. After ivuxolimab, more expanded clones were found on average in CD8+ T cells than in CD4+ T cells. At doses of 0.1 to 3.0 mg/kg, clonal expansion of both CD4+ and CD8+ T cells in blood was seen between baseline and week 6. In the 0.1-3.0 mg/kg groups, partial responders were among the patients with the lowest normalized peripheral clonal expansion, particularly in CD8+ T cells.

The chain is encoded by TRBV4-1 joined to TRBJ2-2, and 9 junctional nucleotides match TRBD2. This receptor was obtained from an adult with an advanced solid tumor such as melanoma, head and neck, liver or kidney cancer. This specimen was CD4+ or CD8+ T cells sorted from blood, taken in a trial of the OX40 agonist ivuxolimab. The nucleotides read TGCGCCAGCAGTCGATTCCCGACTAGCGGTGAACACCGGGGAGCTGTTTTT. Its product reads: CASSRFPTSGEHRGAVF.